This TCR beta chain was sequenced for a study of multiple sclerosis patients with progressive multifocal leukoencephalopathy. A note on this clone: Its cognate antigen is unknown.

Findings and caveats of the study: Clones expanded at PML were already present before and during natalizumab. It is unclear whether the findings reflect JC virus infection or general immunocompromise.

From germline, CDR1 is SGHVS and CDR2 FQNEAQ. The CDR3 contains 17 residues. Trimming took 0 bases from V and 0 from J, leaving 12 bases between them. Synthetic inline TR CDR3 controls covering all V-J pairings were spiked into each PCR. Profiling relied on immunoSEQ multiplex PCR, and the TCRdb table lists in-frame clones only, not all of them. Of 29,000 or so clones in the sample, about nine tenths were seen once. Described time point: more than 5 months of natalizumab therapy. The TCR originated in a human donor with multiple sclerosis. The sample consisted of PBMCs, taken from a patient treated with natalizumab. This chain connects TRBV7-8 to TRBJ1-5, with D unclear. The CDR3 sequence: CASSLAVFGNSNQPQHF. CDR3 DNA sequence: TGTGCCAGCAGCTTAGCGGTTTTTGGAAATAGCAATCAGCCCCAGCATTTT.